The 18 T cell receptor beta chains below were found in one sample sequenced in a study of Graves' ophthalmopathy and Graves' hyperthyroidism. Amplification targeted the TCR beta CDR3 regions, with RNA transcripts as the source material. HTBI-primed RT-PCR formed the first round, and a multiplex PCR formed the second. MiXCR, applied by TCRdb to the multiplex PCR reads, yields one record per CDR3 protein. Altogether 580,000 or so distinct CDR3 sequences are present, about two fifths being singletons, with the ten largest covering around 4%. The source material was peripheral blood or thyroid tissue (not recorded which). The receptors originated from an adult man with Graves' hyperthyroidism.

V and J are TRBV7-2 and TRBJ2-3, with 10 bases identical to TRBD2. Germline V gene data show CDR1 as SGHTA and CDR2 as FQGNSA. The CDR3 spans 14 residues. Germline trimming cut 5 bases from V and 8 bases from J; bases unmatched to any gene: 7. The CDR3 region has the DNA TGTGCCAGCAGCACGGGACTAGCGAGGGGTACGCAGTATTTT. Translated: CASSTGLARGTQYF.

The chain joins TRBV5-6 to TRBJ2-6; 11 bases match TRBD2. V shed 4 bases, J shed 3 bases, and the junction held 15 bases outside the gene matches. CDR1 and CDR2 from the germline V gene are SGHDT and YYEEEE. The CDR3 runs 20 residues. For the CDR3, the DNA is TGTGCCAGCAGCCCTGGGGACCTAGCGGGAGGAAGTTTTGGGGCCAACGTCCTGACTTTC. This codes for CASSPGDLAGGSFGANVLTF. The whole variable domain, filled in from reference TRBV5-6 and TRBJ2-6, reads DAGVTQSPTHLIKTRGQQVTLRCSPKSGHDTVSWYQQALGQGPQFIFQYYEEEERQRGNFPDRFSGHQFPNYSSELNVNALLLGDSALYLCASSPGDLAGGSFGANVLTFGAGSRLTVL.

This chain uses TRBV15 with TRBJ1-5; D not certain. Germline V gene lookup returns CDR1 LNHNV and CDR2 YYDKDF (reference sequence). The germline V and J ends were trimmed by 3 bases and 4 bases, with 16 bases remaining between them. This CDR3 region has 16 residues. The DNA of the CDR3 is TGTGCCACCAGCAGTTTAGACTGGACCGCAAATCAGCCCCAGCATTTT. Translating gives CATSSLDWTANQPQHF.

In its sample, this clonotype was seen many times. The V and J genes are TRBV10-2 and TRBJ1-4, with a tentative D call TRBD1 (6 bases). This CDR3 spans 14 amino acids. V lost 2 bases to trimming and J lost 10 bases, with 14 bases between them. The germline V gene encodes CDR1 WSHSY and CDR2 SAAADI. The chain's CDR3 is CASSEQQGLGKLFF. CDR3 coding DNA: TGCGCCAGCAGTGAGCAACAGGGTCTCGGAAAACTGTTTTTT.

This clonotype was observed many times. The chain employs TRBV7-2 and TRBJ2-2, with D uncertain. The CDR3 contains 12 residues. The germline V gene encodes CDR1 SGHTA and CDR2 FQGNSA. V lost 5 bases to trimming and J lost 4 bases, with 5 bases between them. CDR3 residues: CASSPSTGELFF. DNA of the CDR3: TGTGCCAGCAGCCCAAGCACCGGGGAGCTGTTTTTT. Supplemented by reference TRBV7-2 and TRBJ2-2, the full variable domain reads GAGVSQSPSNKVTEKGKDVELRCDPISGHTALYWYRQSLGQGLEFLIYFQGNSAPDKSGLPSDRFSAERTGGSVSTLTIQRTQQEDSAVYLCASSPSTGELFFGEGSRLTVL.

This clonotype was recorded once. The chain employs TRBV30 and TRBJ1-5; D possibly corresponds to TRBD1 (5 bases). Trimming shortened V by 0 bases and J by 5 bases, and 14 bases separated the two germline ends. The germline V gene encodes CDR1 GTSNPN and CDR2 SVGIG (reference sequence). The CDR3 is 15 amino acids. CDR3 DNA: TGTGCCTGGAGTGTAAAGGCAGGGACGCATCAGCCCCAGCATTTT. It encodes CAWSVKAGTHQPQHF.

This clonotype appeared a few times. The V gene is TRBV24-1, the J gene TRBJ2-1; 7 bases map to TRBD1. The V segment lost 2 bases and the J segment 2 bases; nucleotides outside the gene matches: 5. This CDR3 is 16 amino acids long. CDR1 and CDR2 (germline): KGHDR, SFDVKD. The CDR3 DNA follows: TGTGCCACCAGTGATTCCGGGACAGAAGCCTACAATGAGCAGTTCTTC. This encodes CATSDSGTEAYNEQFF.

This clonotype was seen repeatedly, ten times or more. The chain carries TRBV6-1 and TRBJ1-1; D uncertain. The CDR3 has 10 amino acids. CDR1 and CDR2 from the germline V gene are MNHNS and SASEGT. Trimming left V 2 bases short and J 10 bases short, with 5 bases between. CDR3 loop: CASSETSAFF. The CDR3 DNA is TGTGCCAGCAGTGAAACCTCAGCTTTCTTT.

DNA of the CDR3: TGTGCCAGCAGTTACTCCGGGTACACCGGGGAGCTGTTTTTT. Protein sequence: CASSYSGYTGELFF. This chain links TRBV6-5 with TRBJ2-2; unclear D gene. The length of the CDR3 is 14 residues. V shed 0 bases and J shed 3 bases, with 5 bases lying between them. CDR1 is MNHEY and CDR2 is SVGAGI in the germline V gene.

This clonotype was detected a few times. V gene TRBV7-6 combines with J gene TRBJ2-7; TRBD2 agrees at 15 bases. The J call may be wrong; the DNA end is better matched by TRBJ2-1. The CDR3 spans 14 residues. Germline-derived CDR1 and CDR2 are SGHVS and FNYEAQ. The CDR3 DNA is TGTGCCAGCAGTTGGACTAGCGGGAGGGCTGAGCAGTTCTTC. It yields the protein CASSWTSGRAEQFF.

The chain couples TRBV13 to TRBJ2-7; TRBD2 aligns across 7 bases. The germline gives CDR1 PRHDT, CDR2 FYEKMQ (reference sequence). The CDR3 covers 14 residues. V shed 0 bases, J shed 5 bases, and the junction held 4 bases outside the gene matches. The CDR3 region is CASSLGHREDEQYF. Here the CDR3 DNA reads TGTGCCAGCAGCTTAGGACACCGGGAGGACGAGCAGTACTTC.

The chain is built from TRBV9 and TRBJ2-5, with TRBD2 matching 9 bases. Germline lookup yields CDR1 SGDLS and CDR2 YYNGEE. CDR3 length equals 15 residues. V shed 0 bases and J 7 bases; nucleotides not matched to a gene: 7. For the CDR3, the DNA is TGTGCCAGCAGCGTAGGTGCGGGCGGGAGGGGGACCCAGTACTTC. This codes for CASSVGAGGRGTQYF.

As to this clonotype: One junction end disagrees with the germline gene, perhaps due to a read error. The chain links TRBV7-6 to TRBJ2-5, with D unclear. The CDR3 has 12 amino acids. The germline V gene encodes CDR1 SGHVS and CDR2 FNYEAQ. In DNA form, the CDR3 reads TGTGCCGGCAGCTCGGACGGAGAGACCCAGTACTTC. It encodes CAGSSDGETQYF. Based on the CDR3 plus reference TRBV7-6 and TRBJ2-5, the full variable domain is GAGVSQSPRYKVTKRGQDVALRCDPISGHVSLYWYRQALGQGPEFLTYFNYEAQQDKSGLPNDRFSAERPEGSISTLTIQRTEQRDSAMYRCAGSSDGETQYFGPGTRLLVL.

The chain joins TRBV12-3 or TRBV12-4 to TRBJ2-3, with D tentatively TRBD2 (6 bases). The CDR3 is made up of 17 amino acids. Trimming pared 3 bases from V and 3 bases from J, leaving 19 bases between. CDR3 sequence reads: CASSFGFSGHRTDTQYF. The CDR3 coding sequence is TGTGCCAGCAGTTTCGGGTTCAGCGGGCATAGGACAGATACGCAGTATTTT.

This clonotype was recorded at least ten times. V usage is TRBV6-1 and J usage is TRBJ1-5; D not resolved. Germline V gene sequence: CDR1 MNHNS, CDR2 SASEGT. The CDR3 is 13 residues long. Trimming left V 1 base short and J 7 bases short, with 8 bases between. In DNA, the CDR3 is TGTGCCAGCAGTGAAGTGCGCCTCCAGCCCCAGCATTTT. It specifies CASSEVRLQPQHF.

This clonotype has a count of ten or more. This chain joins TRBV29-1 and TRBJ1-1; the D is unclear. The germline CDR1 and CDR2 sequences are SQVTM and ANQGSEA. The CDR3 covers 12 residues. V shed 7 bases and J shed 6 bases, with 15 bases lying between them. The CDR3: CSAREPTSEAFF. CDR3 bases: TGCAGCGCACGAGAACCCACCTCTGAAGCTTTCTTT.

A note on this clonotype: Its ends do not fully match the called genes, so a read error is possible. The chain links TRBV2 to TRBJ1-2; 9 positions match TRBD1. Germline V gene lookup returns CDR1 SNHLY and CDR2 FYNNEI. The CDR3 length is 16 residues. The DNA of the CDR3 is TGTGCCAGCAGAGGGGGACAGGGACATTCGTCATATGGCCACACCTTC. Translating gives CASRGGQGHSSYGHTF.

This sequence joins TRBV6-5 and TRBJ2-7, with D perhaps being TRBD1 or TRBD2 (6 bases each). V gave up 8 bases and J gave up 4 bases, with 21 bases separating them. This CDR3 contains 15 residues. Germline CDR1 is MNHEY and CDR2 is SVGAGI. The chain's CDR3 is CASVLYGGGGYEQYF. The CDR3 DNA is TGTGCCAGCGTCCTATATGGAGGGGGTGGGTACGAGCAGTACTTC.